This is a list of T cell receptor beta chains from one sample in a study of T cells expressing NK-cell markers. One entry per CDR3 protein, without DNA, is what TCRdb gives after re-calling the 5' RACE reads. The sample includes some 390,000 distinct CDR3 sequences. The sequenced material came from blood T cells: a sorted CD56 or NKG2C T cell subset, CD4+ or CD8+ T cells, or bulk PBMC T cells (not recorded which). The receptor source for this set is a woman between 45 and 60 years old in good health. CDR3s include the opening cysteine and the closing phenylalanine or tryptophan.

j_call,v_call,cdr3_aa
TRBJ2-2,TRBV25-1,CASSGQDTGELFF
TRBJ2-3,TRBV7-2,CASSYWLALSTDTQYF
TRBJ2-2,TRBV6-5,CASLAGETGELFF
TRBJ2-2,TRBV5-1,CASSTSSGSAGELFF
TRBJ2-5,TRBV6-5,CASSYRDVKETQYF
TRBJ2-1,TRBV11-2,CASRLAGSSYNEQFF
TRBJ2-5,TRBV5-1,CASSQLVNQETQYF
TRBJ2-3,TRBV6-2/TRBV6-3,CASIAAGGPWDTQYF
TRBJ2-5,TRBV12-3/TRBV12-4,CASRPGTSERETQYF
TRBJ2-7,TRBV25-1,CASSEFVEDEQYF
TRBJ2-2,TRBV27,CASKLGSSTGELFF
TRBJ2-1,TRBV7-2,CASSPPPGLAGDNEQFF
TRBJ2-1,TRBV20-1,CSASKNRETLNNEQFF
TRBJ2-5,TRBV5-6,CASSLEKRGGRETQYF
TRBJ2-1,TRBV11-2,CASSLDRWTSGDNEQFF
TRBJ2-3,TRBV3-1,CASSQGASGRPGTDTQYF
TRBJ2-1,TRBV7-2,CASSFSGRRDNEQFF
TRBJ2-1,TRBV25-1,CASSARGSYNEQFF
TRBJ2-5,TRBV27,CASRTSGAETQYF
TRBJ2-3,TRBV10-3,CAISPLRTASTDTQYF
TRBJ2-5,TRBV24-1,CATSDFKAGGVETQYF
TRBJ2-1,TRBV24-1,CATSAVGLAGVGYNEQFF
TRBJ2-1,TRBV29-1,CSVEDTRLAGRYNEQFF
TRBJ2-1,TRBV7-9,CASRLIGQGGQSLNEQFF
TRBJ2-2,TRBV5-6,CASSLGWRFTGELFF